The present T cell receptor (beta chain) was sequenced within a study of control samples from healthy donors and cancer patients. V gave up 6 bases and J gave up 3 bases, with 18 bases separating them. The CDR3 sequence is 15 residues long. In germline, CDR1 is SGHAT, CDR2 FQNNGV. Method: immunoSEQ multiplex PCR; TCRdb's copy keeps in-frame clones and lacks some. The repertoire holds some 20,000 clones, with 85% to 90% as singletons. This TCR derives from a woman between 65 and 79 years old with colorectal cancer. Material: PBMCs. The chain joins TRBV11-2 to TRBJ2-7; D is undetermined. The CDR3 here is CASSQGRSTIYEQYF. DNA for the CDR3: TGTGCCAGCAGTCAAGGACGGAGCACTATCTACGAGCAGTACTTC. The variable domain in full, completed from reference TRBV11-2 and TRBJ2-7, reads EAGVAQSPRYKIIEKRQSVAFWCNPISGHATLYWYQQILGQGPKLLIQFQNNGVVDDSQLPKDRFSAERLKGVDSTLKIQPAKLEDSAVYLCASSQGRSTIYEQYFGPGTRLTVT.